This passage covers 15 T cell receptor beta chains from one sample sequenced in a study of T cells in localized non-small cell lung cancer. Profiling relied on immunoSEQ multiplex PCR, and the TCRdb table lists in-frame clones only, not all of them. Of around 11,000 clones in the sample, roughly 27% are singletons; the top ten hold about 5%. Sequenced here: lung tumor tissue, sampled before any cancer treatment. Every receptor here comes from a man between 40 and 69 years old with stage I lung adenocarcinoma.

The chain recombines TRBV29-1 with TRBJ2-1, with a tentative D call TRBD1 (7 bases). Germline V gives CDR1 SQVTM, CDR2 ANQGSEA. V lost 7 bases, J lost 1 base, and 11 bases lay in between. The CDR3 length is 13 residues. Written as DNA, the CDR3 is TGCAGCGCCTCAGGGGGGTCCTACAATGAGCAGTTCTTC. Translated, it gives CSASGGSYNEQFF.

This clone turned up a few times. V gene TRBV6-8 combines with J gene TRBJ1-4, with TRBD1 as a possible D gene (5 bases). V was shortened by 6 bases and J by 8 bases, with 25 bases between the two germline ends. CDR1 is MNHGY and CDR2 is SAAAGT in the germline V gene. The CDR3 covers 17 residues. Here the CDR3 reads CASRLTPGGEFGEKLFF. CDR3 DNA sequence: TGTGCCAGCAGACTGACCCCGGGGGGGGAATTTGGAGAAAAACTGTTTTTT.

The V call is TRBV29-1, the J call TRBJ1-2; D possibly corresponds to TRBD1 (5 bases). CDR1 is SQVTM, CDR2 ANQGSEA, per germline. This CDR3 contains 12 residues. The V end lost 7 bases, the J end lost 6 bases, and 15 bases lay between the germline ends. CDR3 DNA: TGCAGCGCCGTGGGGGGTTTAAATGGCTACACCTTC. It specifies CSAVGGLNGYTF.

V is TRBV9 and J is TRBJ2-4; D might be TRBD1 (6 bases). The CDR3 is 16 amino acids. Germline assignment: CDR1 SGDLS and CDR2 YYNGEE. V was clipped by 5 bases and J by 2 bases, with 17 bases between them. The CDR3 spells CASSEHQGPSKNIQYF. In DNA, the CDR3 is TGTGCCAGCAGTGAACACCAGGGGCCATCCAAAAACATTCAGTACTTC.

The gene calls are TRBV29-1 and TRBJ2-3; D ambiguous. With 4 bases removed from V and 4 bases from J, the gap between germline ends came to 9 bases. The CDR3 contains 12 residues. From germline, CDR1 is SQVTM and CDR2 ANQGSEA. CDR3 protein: CSVAGGADTQYF. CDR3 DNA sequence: TGCAGCGTTGCGGGTGGCGCAGATACGCAGTATTTT.

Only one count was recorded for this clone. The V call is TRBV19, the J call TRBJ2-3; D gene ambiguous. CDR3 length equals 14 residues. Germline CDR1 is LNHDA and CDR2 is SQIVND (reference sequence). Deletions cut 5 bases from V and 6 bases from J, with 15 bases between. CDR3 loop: CASSASRVVDTQYF. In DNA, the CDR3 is TGTGCCAGTAGTGCGTCAAGGGTGGTGGATACGCAGTATTTT.

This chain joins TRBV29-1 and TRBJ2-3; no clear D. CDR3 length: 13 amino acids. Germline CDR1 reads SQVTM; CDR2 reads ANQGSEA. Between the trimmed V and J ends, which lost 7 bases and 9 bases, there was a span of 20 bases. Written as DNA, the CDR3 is TGCAGCGCCCCTGGTTCATCGGGTAGGACGCAGTATTTT. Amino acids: CSAPGSSGRTQYF.

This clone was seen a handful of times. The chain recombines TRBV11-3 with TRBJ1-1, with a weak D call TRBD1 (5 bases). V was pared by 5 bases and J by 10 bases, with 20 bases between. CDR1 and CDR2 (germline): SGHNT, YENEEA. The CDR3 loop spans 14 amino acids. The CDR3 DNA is TGTGCCAGCAGCCGTCCGGGGACGGGGGTAGGAGCTTTCTTT. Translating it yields CASSRPGTGVGAFF.

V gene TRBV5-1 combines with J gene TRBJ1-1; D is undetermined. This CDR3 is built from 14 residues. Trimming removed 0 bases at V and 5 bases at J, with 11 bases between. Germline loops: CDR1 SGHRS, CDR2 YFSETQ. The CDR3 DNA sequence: TGCGCCAGCAGCTTGGTAATAAGGGATACTGAAGCTTTCTTT. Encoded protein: CASSLVIRDTEAFF.

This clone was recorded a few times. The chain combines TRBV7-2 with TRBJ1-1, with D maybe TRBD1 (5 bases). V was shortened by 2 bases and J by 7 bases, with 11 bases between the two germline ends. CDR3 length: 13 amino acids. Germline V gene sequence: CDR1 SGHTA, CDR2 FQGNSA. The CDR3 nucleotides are TGTGCCAGCAGCTTAAACCTGGGGGATGAAGCTTTCTTT. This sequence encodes CASSLNLGDEAFF.

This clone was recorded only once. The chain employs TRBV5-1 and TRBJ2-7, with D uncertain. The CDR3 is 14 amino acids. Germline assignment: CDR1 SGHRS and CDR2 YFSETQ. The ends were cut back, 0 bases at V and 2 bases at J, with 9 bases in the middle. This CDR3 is CASSLGTPPYEQYF. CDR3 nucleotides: TGCGCCAGCAGCTTGGGGACCCCCCCCTACGAGCAGTACTTC.

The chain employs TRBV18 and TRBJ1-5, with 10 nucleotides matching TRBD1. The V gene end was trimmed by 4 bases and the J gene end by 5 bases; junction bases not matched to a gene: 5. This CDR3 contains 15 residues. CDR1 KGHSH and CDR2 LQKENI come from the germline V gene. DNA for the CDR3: TGTGCCAGCTCACGGGACAGGGGATTAGATCAGCCCCAGCATTTT. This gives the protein CASSRDRGLDQPQHF.

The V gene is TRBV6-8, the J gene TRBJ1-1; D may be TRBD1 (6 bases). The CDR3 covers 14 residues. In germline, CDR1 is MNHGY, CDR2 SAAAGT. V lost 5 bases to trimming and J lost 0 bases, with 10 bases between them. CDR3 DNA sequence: TGTGCCAGCAGTACGGACAGAGTGAACACTGAAGCTTTCTTT. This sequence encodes CASSTDRVNTEAFF.

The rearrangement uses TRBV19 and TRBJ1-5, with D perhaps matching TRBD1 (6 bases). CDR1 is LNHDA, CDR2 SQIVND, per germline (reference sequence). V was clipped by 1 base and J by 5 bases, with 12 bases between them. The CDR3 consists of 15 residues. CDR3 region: CASSIGGGGYQPQHF. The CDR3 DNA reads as TGTGCCAGTAGTATAGGCGGGGGCGGTTATCAGCCCCAGCATTTT.

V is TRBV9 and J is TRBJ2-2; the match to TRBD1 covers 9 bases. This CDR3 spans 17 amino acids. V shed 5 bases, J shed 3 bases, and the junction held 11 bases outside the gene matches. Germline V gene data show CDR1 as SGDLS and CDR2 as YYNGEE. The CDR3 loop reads CASRDDRGYQDTGELFF. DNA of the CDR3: TGTGCCAGCAGAGACGACAGGGGGTACCAAGACACCGGGGAGCTGTTTTTT.